This entry lists 30 T cell receptor beta chains sequenced from one sample in a study of blood T cell repertoires in COVID-19 (dated by TCRdb to 2019 to 2021). The library came from the immunoSEQ multiplex PCR assay. The table was pulled from immuneACCESS by TCRdb, which kept in-frame rearrangements only. Such tables lose some clones; where checked, under half of the loss comes from unresolved V genes, and the rest has no known cause. In all, the sample holds 130,000 to 150,000 clones, and 85% to 90% of those were seen once. The top ten clonotypes cover approximately 1.2% of the sample. The source material was PBMCs or T cells enriched from blood (not recorded which). The receptors shown here come from a woman aged 25 to 45 with acute COVID-19.

The V gene is TRBV29-1, the J gene TRBJ2-5; TRBD2 matches at 8 bases. Germline lookup yields CDR1 SQVTM and CDR2 ANQGSEA. This CDR3 has 12 amino acids. V was clipped by 8 bases and J by 2 bases; unmatched bases: 4. This CDR3 is CSTLAGQETQYF. As DNA, the CDR3 is TGCAGCACCTTAGCGGGGCAAGAGACCCAGTACTTC.

This clone is a singleton in its sample. This chain links TRBV9 with TRBJ1-1, with 9 bases lining up with TRBD1. V was pared by 3 bases and J by 4 bases, with 13 bases of the junction left unmatched. This CDR3 is 17 amino acids long. Germline CDR1 and CDR2: SGDLS and YYNGEE. CDR3 sequence: CASSETPQGAGSTEAFF. The DNA for the CDR3 is TGTGCCAGCAGCGAGACCCCACAGGGGGCGGGAAGCACTGAAGCTTTCTTT.

In its sample, this clone was seen once. CDR3 in DNA: TGCAGTGCGAGTCCGGCCCCCCACAGTTACTCTGGAAACACCATATATTTT. Translated, it gives CSASPAPHSYSGNTIYF. This chain connects TRBV20-1 to TRBJ1-3; D remains ambiguous. V was clipped by 6 bases and J by 0 bases, with 21 bases between them. This CDR3 is 17 amino acids long. The germline V gene encodes CDR1 DFQATT and CDR2 SNEGSKA (reference sequence).

The CDR3 sequence is CASSLGLGQGAATNEKLFF. CDR3 DNA: TGTGCCAGCAGTTTAGGTCTCGGACAGGGGGCCGCAACTAATGAAAAACTGTTTTTT. This sequence joins TRBV28 and TRBJ1-4; TRBD1 agrees at 11 bases. The trim removed 2 bases at V and 0 bases at J, leaving 8 bases unmatched. Germline CDR1 and CDR2: MDHEN and SYDVKM. The CDR3 has 19 residues. The variable domain in full, with the rest retrieved from reference TRBV28 and TRBJ1-4, is DVKVTQSSRYLVKRTGEKVFLECVQDMDHENMFWYRQDPGLGLRLIYFSYDVKMKEKGDIPEGYSVSREKKERFSLILESASTNQTSMYLCASSLGLGQGAATNEKLFFGSGTQLSVL.

The chain is built from TRBV6-2 or TRBV6-3 and TRBJ2-1; D gene ambiguous. The CDR3 is 13 amino acids. CDR1 and CDR2 (germline): MNHEY, SVGEGT. Trimming stripped 4 bases from V and 2 bases from J, with 6 bases between. This CDR3 is CASSFETYNEQFF. The CDR3 coding sequence is TGTGCCAGCAGTTTTGAGACCTACAATGAGCAGTTCTTC.

This chain links TRBV7-2 with TRBJ1-3; D remains unclear. Germline CDR1 is SGHTA and CDR2 is FQGNSA. V gave up 2 bases and J gave up 0 bases, with 5 bases separating them. The CDR3 has 14 amino acids. The CDR3 nucleotides read TGTGCCAGCAGCTTACAGGACTCTGGAAACACCATATATTTT. It is translated as CASSLQDSGNTIYF. The full variable domain, completed using reference TRBV7-2 and TRBJ1-3, is GAGVSQSPSNKVTEKGKDVELRCDPISGHTALYWYRQSLGQGLEFLIYFQGNSAPDKSGLPSDRFSAERTGGSVSTLTIQRTQQEDSAVYLCASSLQDSGNTIYFGEGSWLTVV.

This rearrangement joins TRBV19 to TRBJ1-2; D might be TRBD1 (6 bases). Germline values: CDR1 LNHDA, CDR2 SQIVND (reference sequence). V lost 6 bases and J lost 0, with 8 bases in between. CDR3 length: 13 amino acids. The CDR3 here is CASSYRANYGYTF. The CDR3 nucleotides are TGTGCCAGTAGCTACAGGGCTAACTATGGCTACACCTTC. The full variable domain, in which reference TRBV19 and TRBJ1-2 provide the parts outside the CDR3, is DGGITQSPKYLFRKEGQNVTLSCEQNLNHDAMYWYRQDPGQGLRLIYYSQIVNDFQKGDIAEGYSVSREKKESFPLTVTSAQKNPTAFYLCASSYRANYGYTFGSGTRLTVV.

V is TRBV7-9 and J is TRBJ2-3, with D perhaps TRBD2 (6 bases). This CDR3 is built from 15 residues. With 0 bases removed from V and 2 bases from J, the gap between germline ends came to 9 bases. From germline, CDR1 is SEHNR and CDR2 FQNEAQ (reference sequence). For the CDR3, the DNA is TGTGCCAGCAGCTTAGCGAGGCGGGACACAGATACGCAGTATTTT. Protein product: CASSLARRDTDTQYF.

The genes are TRBV12-3 or TRBV12-4 and TRBJ2-5; perhaps TRBD2 as D (6 bases). V was pared by 5 bases and J by 5 bases, with 12 bases between. This CDR3 region has 13 residues. CDR3 DNA: TGTGCCAGCAGTCCTCCGGGGGTGGAGACCCAGTACTTC. Translating gives CASSPPGVETQYF.

The chain is built from TRBV5-4 and TRBJ2-1; 8 positions agree with TRBD2. V shed 7 bases and J 7 bases; nucleotides not matched to a gene: 10. The CDR3 runs to 14 residues. Germline V lookup: CDR1 SGHNT, CDR2 YYREEE (reference sequence). The CDR3: CASGTSGVGNEQFF. The CDR3 nucleotides read TGTGCCAGCGGTACTAGCGGAGTGGGGAATGAGCAGTTCTTC.

The DNA for the CDR3 is TGTGCCAGCAGCTTGGGACTAGCGGGCTTATCCTACGAGCAGTACTTC. It is translated as CASSLGLAGLSYEQYF. This chain links TRBV5-5 with TRBJ2-7, with TRBD2 matching over 10 bases. CDR1 and CDR2 from the germline V gene are SGHKS and YYEKEE (reference sequence). The length of the CDR3 is 16 residues. V dropped 0 bases and J dropped 1; count of bases not matched to a gene: 4.

This rearrangement joins TRBV15 to TRBJ2-7, with D unresolved. The V end was cut by 0 bases, the J end by 0 bases, with 9 bases between. Germline V gene lookup returns CDR1 LNHNV and CDR2 YYDKDF (reference sequence). This CDR3 contains 15 residues. DNA for the CDR3: TGTGCCACCAGCAGAGATCGCGGTGTCTCCTACGAGCAGTACTTC. Protein sequence: CATSRDRGVSYEQYF.

This chain uses TRBV6-5 with TRBJ1-3, with D perhaps matching TRBD1 (6 bases). V was cut by 0 bases and J by 4 bases, with 10 bases left in between. CDR1 is MNHEY and CDR2 is SVGAGI in the germline V gene. The CDR3 spans 15 residues. CDR3 sequence (DNA): TGTGCCAGCAGTTACTCTGGGACACCAGGAAACACCATATATTTT. Translated: CASSYSGTPGNTIYF.

V and J are TRBV11-2 and TRBJ2-1; weak D call: TRBD2 (6 bases). V was trimmed by 4 bases and J by 12 bases, leaving 19 bases between them. This CDR3 spans 14 amino acids. Looked up from germline, CDR1 is SGHAT and CDR2 is FQNNGV. CDR3 region: CASSSTTFRDSQFF. CDR3 nucleotide sequence: TGTGCCAGCAGCTCGACGACATTCCGGGACTCGCAGTTCTTC.

This clone was counted only a few times. V and J are TRBV3-1 (or the pseudogene TRBV3-2) and TRBJ2-5, with 7 bases fitting TRBD2. After removal of 7 bases from V and 2 bases from J, the junction contained 7 bases not matched to a gene. Germline V lookup: CDR1 LGHDT, CDR2 YNNKEL (reference sequence). The CDR3 is 14 residues long. The CDR3 DNA reads TGTGCCAGCAACGAACCGGGACTACAAGAGACCCAGTACTTC. It encodes CASNEPGLQETQYF.

J is TRBJ1-5 and V is TRBV3-1 (or the pseudogene TRBV3-2); D remains ambiguous. Germline V gene lookup returns CDR1 LGHDT and CDR2 YNNKEL (reference sequence). V gave up 4 bases and J gave up 4 bases, with 23 bases separating them. The CDR3 is 18 residues long. The chain's CDR3 is CASSLPILGEAWNQPQHF. In nucleotides, the CDR3 is TGTGCCAGCAGCCTACCGATTCTCGGGGAGGCATGGAATCAGCCCCAGCATTTT.

The genes are TRBV6-5 and TRBJ2-7; TRBD2 matches at 8 bases. From germline, CDR1 is MNHEY and CDR2 SVGAGI. After removal of 0 bases from V and 0 bases from J, the junction contained 1 base not matched to a gene. This CDR3 is built from 15 residues. The DNA for the CDR3 is TGTGCCAGCAGTTACTCTAGCGGGACCTCCTACGAGCAGTACTTC. Residues: CASSYSSGTSYEQYF.

The chain couples TRBV19 to TRBJ2-2; 11 positions agree with TRBD1. Looked up from germline, CDR1 is LNHDA and CDR2 is SQIVND (reference sequence). The CDR3 totals 17 residues. Germline trimming cut 6 bases from V and 2 bases from J; bases unmatched to any gene: 8. The CDR3 here is CASRALDRGQNTGELFF. The CDR3 region has the DNA TGTGCCAGTAGAGCCCTGGACAGGGGGCAAAACACCGGGGAGCTGTTTTTT.

The CDR3 loop reads CASSARQGILEETQYF. The CDR3 nucleotides are TGTGCCAGCAGCGCTCGCCAGGGGATATTGGAAGAGACCCAGTACTTC. The gene calls are TRBV2 and TRBJ2-5; tentative D call: TRBD1 (6 bases). Germline CDR1 and CDR2: SNHLY and FYNNEI. Trimming removed 6 bases at V and 3 bases at J, with 20 bases between. CDR3 length equals 16 residues. The whole variable domain, filled in from reference TRBV2 and TRBJ2-5, reads EPEVTQTPSHQVTQMGQEVILRCVPISNHLYFYWYRQILGQKVEFLVSFYNNEISEKSEIFDDQFSVERPDGSNFTLKIRSTKLEDSAMYFCASSARQGILEETQYFGPGTRLLVL.

The chain uses TRBV6-5 and TRBJ2-7, with 7 bases lining up with TRBD1. The CDR3 has 12 amino acids. The germline V gene has CDR1 MNHEY and CDR2 SVGAGI. Unmatched junction bases numbered 5, after V lost 10 bases and J lost 2 bases. The CDR3 DNA reads TGTGCCACAACCAGGGGGACCTACGAGCAGTACTTC. Its protein is CATTRGTYEQYF.

This chain joins TRBV7-9 and TRBJ2-1, with 7 bases aligning to TRBD2. V lost 3 bases and J lost 8; bases outside the gene matches: 7. The CDR3 has 14 residues. CDR1 SEHNR and CDR2 FQNEAQ come from the germline V gene (reference sequence). The CDR3 sequence: CASSFVGGIYEQFF. The CDR3 DNA reads as TGTGCCAGCAGCTTTGTCGGGGGGATCTATGAGCAGTTCTTC.

The rearrangement uses TRBV30 and TRBJ1-1; maybe TRBD1 (5 bases). The germline V and J ends were trimmed by 2 bases and 4 bases, with 14 bases remaining between them. From germline, CDR1 is GTSNPN and CDR2 SVGIG (reference sequence). CDR3 length: 14 residues. The CDR3 reads CAWSIDVGGTEAFF. CDR3 sequence (DNA): TGTGCCTGGAGTATCGACGTCGGGGGCACTGAAGCTTTCTTT.

The chain uses TRBV7-9 and TRBJ2-7; no firm D call. CDR1 is SEHNR, CDR2 FQNEAQ, per germline (reference sequence). V lost 5 bases and J lost 5, with 22 bases in between. This CDR3 comprises 16 residues. CDR3 sequence (DNA): TGTGCCAGCAGCCGGATCGACCGGAGCCGCTGGGACGAGCAGTACTTC. Amino acid sequence: CASSRIDRSRWDEQYF.

The rearrangement uses TRBV12-2 and TRBJ1-1; the table's TRBD1 call for D was not verified on the DNA. TRBV12-2 is described as a pseudogene. The CDR3 sequence is 20 residues long. Here the CDR3 reads CASRLGTGQRPSSRNTEAFF. CDR3 in DNA: TGTGCAAGTCGCTTAGGAACGGGACAAAGGCCCTCGTCGAGGAACACTGAAGCTTTCTTT.

The chain recombines TRBV3-1 (or the pseudogene TRBV3-2) with TRBJ2-1; 10 bases align to TRBD2. V gave up 6 bases and J gave up 4 bases; unmatched junction bases: 3. CDR1 and CDR2 (germline): LGHDT, YNNKEL (reference sequence). This CDR3 has 14 residues. The CDR3 nucleotides are TGTGCCAGCAGTCCACTAGCGGGATACAATGAGCAGTTCTTC. It encodes CASSPLAGYNEQFF.

The chain uses TRBV7-6 and TRBJ2-5, with 13 bases lining up with TRBD2. The junction had 9 bases not matched to a gene; V was cut back by 3 bases and J by 2 bases. The CDR3 runs 18 residues. CDR1 and CDR2 (germline): SGHVS, FNYEAQ. The CDR3 protein is CASSLGRLAGGLQETQYF. The CDR3 nucleotides are TGTGCCAGCAGCTTGGGGCGACTAGCGGGAGGATTACAAGAGACCCAGTACTTC.

The chain is built from TRBV7-9 and TRBJ1-4; the match to TRBD1 covers 7 bases. Germline CDR1 is SEHNR and CDR2 is FQNEAQ (reference sequence). The V and J ends lost 6 bases and 3 bases, in that order; junction bases with no gene match: 7. CDR3 length equals 15 residues. The chain's CDR3 is CASRRKGAPNEKLFF. In DNA form, the CDR3 reads TGTGCCAGCAGGCGTAAGGGGGCTCCTAATGAAAAACTGTTTTTT.

The chain recombines TRBV18 with TRBJ2-5, with D perhaps TRBD2 (5 bases). Looked up from germline, CDR1 is KGHSH and CDR2 is LQKENI. Trimming shortened V by 3 bases and J by 5 bases, and 10 bases separated the two germline ends. This CDR3 region has 13 residues. The DNA of the CDR3 is TGTGCCAGCTCACCCTCCTGGGAGGAGACCCAGTACTTC. The encoded protein is CASSPSWEETQYF.

This clone was seen just once. The gene calls are TRBV28 and TRBJ2-3, with 10 bases lining up with TRBD2. The CDR3 has 17 amino acids. Germline V gene lookup returns CDR1 MDHEN and CDR2 SYDVKM. J lost 5 bases, V lost 3 bases, and 11 bases had no gene match. CDR3 amino acids: CASSLPSGRGWGDTQYF. DNA of the CDR3: TGTGCCAGCAGTTTGCCCAGCGGGAGGGGGTGGGGAGATACGCAGTATTTT. Full variable domain (outside the CDR3, taken from reference TRBV28 and TRBJ2-3): DVKVTQSSRYLVKRTGEKVFLECVQDMDHENMFWYRQDPGLGLRLIYFSYDVKMKEKGDIPEGYSVSREKKERFSLILESASTNQTSMYLCASSLPSGRGWGDTQYFGPGTRLTVL.

The V call is TRBV30, the J call TRBJ2-3, with D perhaps TRBD2 (5 bases). The CDR3 covers 13 residues. Germline V gene lookup returns CDR1 GTSNPN and CDR2 SVGIG (reference sequence). Trimming removed 3 bases from V and 8 bases from J, with 15 bases in between. This chain's CDR3 is CAWRAATAGTQYF. CDR3 nucleotide sequence: TGTGCCTGGAGGGCCGCCACGGCGGGTACGCAGTATTTT.